This T cell receptor beta chain was retrieved from a study of beta chain features in type 1 diabetes. Whole-study context: In age, gender and cell yields, patients were similar to healthy donors. Investigators examined some 110,000,000 sorted cells across all samples. Study-wide findings and caveats: Cells with high TCR expression could be over-represented when cDNA is sequenced. When Type 1 diabetes patients were examined, their TCRB CDR3s proved moderately but significantly shorter in all four CD4+ subsets. Compared to healthy donors, patients appeared to have naive, central memory and Treg TCRB repertoires that were more alike.

Isolated RNA was reverse transcribed in full, so expressed TCRB transcripts were sequenced. The protocol was immunoSEQ multiplex PCR, while the TCRdb copy is restricted to in-frame clones and leaves out a portion. The sample has over 150,000 clones, 6.5% to 8.5% seen once. This clone was seen a few times. Antigen specificity is unknown. Per the germline V gene, CDR1 is SNHLY and CDR2 is FYNNEI. The CDR3 length is 11 residues. V lost 6 bases to trimming and J lost 16 bases; unmatched junction nucleotides: 7. The genes are TRBV2 and TRBJ2-4; TRBD1 matches 9 bases. Source material: central memory CD4+ T cells from blood. The sequence was collected from a man aged 18 to 30 with type 1 diabetes. The DNA for the CDR3 is TGTGCCAGCAGCCAGGACAGGGGACAATACTTC. This translates into CASSQDRGQYF. Drawing the rest from reference TRBV2 and TRBJ2-4, the complete variable domain is EPEVTQTPSHQVTQMGQEVILRCVPISNHLYFYWYRQILGQKVEFLVSFYNNEISEKSEIFDDQFSVERPDGSNFTLKIRSTKLEDSAMYFCASSQDRGQYFGAGTRLSVL.